This entry describes one T cell receptor (beta chain). Its antigen remains unknown. These data are taken from a study of monozygotic twins with inflammatory bowel disease. The CDR3 consists of 15 residues. The germline V gene encodes CDR1 SGHTA and CDR2 FQGNSA. UMIs were attached via template switching, each with a 6-nucleotide sample barcode. TCRdb re-called the 5' RACE reads; every CDR3 protein appears as one record, without DNA. The sample table includes about 330,000 distinct CDR3 sequences. Study results and limitations: Repertoires of patients may have been made more variable by differing immunosuppressive treatments.

The chain joins TRBV7-2 to TRBJ2-1; TCRdb outputs TRBD1, but without DNA this stays unchecked. Source material: blood. The TCR was taken from a human donor with ulcerative colitis or Crohn's disease, or a healthy co-twin of an affected twin (not recorded which). CDR3 sequence reads: CASSPRQGDYNEQFF.